The 3 T cell receptor beta chains below were found in one sample sequenced in a study of human T cells and chemical hapten exposure. MiXCR was run by TCRdb on the RACE reads, yielding one entry per CDR3 protein. The data show under 200,000 distinct CDR3 sequences, approximately 31% seen once. Indicated time point: pre-sensitization, week 0. Treatment denoted: therapeutic diphenylcyclopropenone sensitization with weekly scalp DPC. Sample: whole blood, taken in connection with sensitization to the hapten diphenylcyclopropenone (DPC). The receptors were sampled from a woman in her 30s with alopecia areata. Some clones in this sample may be carry-over from other donors' samples.

V gene TRBV28 combines with J gene TRBJ1-5, with TRBD1 identical over 8 bases. V shed 7 bases and J 0 bases; nucleotides not matched to a gene: 11. Germline V gene data show CDR1 as MDHEN and CDR2 as SYDVKM. The CDR3 is 17 residues long. CDR3 loop: CASKIWQGAGSNQPQHF. As DNA, the CDR3 is TGTGCCAGCAAAATTTGGCAGGGGGCAGGTAGCAATCAGCCCCAGCATTTT.

The J gene is TRBJ1-1, the V gene TRBV6-2 or TRBV6-3, with 8 bases fitting TRBD1. Trimming at V came to 8 bases and at J to 0 bases, leaving 2 bases not matched to a gene. The CDR3 runs to 13 residues. The V gene's germline CDR1 is MNHEY and CDR2 SVGEGT. CDR3: CASLGQVNTEAFF. As DNA, the CDR3 is TGTGCCAGCTTGGGACAGGTGAACACTGAAGCTTTCTTT.

This clonotype occurred a few times. The rearrangement uses TRBV29-1 and TRBJ1-2, with D maybe TRBD1 (5 bases). CDR3 size: 13 residues. From germline, CDR1 is SQVTM and CDR2 ANQGSEA. Trimming stripped 6 bases from V and 4 bases from J, with 15 bases between. CDR3 DNA: TGCAGCGTCGTGGACAAGGCCAGCTATGGCTACACCTTC. Protein sequence: CSVVDKASYGYTF.